This paragraph reports one T cell receptor beta chain. This entry comes from a study of blood T cell repertoires in COVID-19. The overall study: The United States, Italy and Spain supplied acute and convalescent COVID-19 samples. PBMCs, B-cell-depleted T cells, or T cells were the source of the cDNA or gDNA that made up the material.

Trimming pared 2 bases from V and 7 bases from J, leaving 23 bases between. CDR1 is SEHNR, CDR2 FQNEAQ, per germline (reference sequence). The CDR3 has 17 amino acids. In the original analysis: It was from reference gene primer amplification that nucleated cell counts were estimated. Repertoires were generated with immunoSEQ multiplex PCR, while TCRdb's copy carries only in-frame clones and drops some. D and trimming come from the DNA, and the V and J calls and clone size come from that table. The sample carries roughly 72,000 clones, around 74% recorded once. The receptor's source is a woman older than 75 with active or convalescent COVID-19. The specimen was peripheral blood. This chain links TRBV7-9 with TRBJ2-5; D might be TRBD2 (5 bases). The CDR3 bases are TGTGCCAGCAGCTTAAACTTCGCCGGGATGGCCACTGGGACCCAGTACTTC. Encoded protein: CASSLNFAGMATGTQYF.